This T cell receptor beta chain was captured by sequencing in a study of response to subunit inactivated influenza vaccine. Germline loops: CDR1 SGHAT, CDR2 FQNNGV. V shed 1 base, J shed 1 base, and the junction held 2 bases outside the gene matches. This CDR3 has 18 residues. TCRdb fed the RT-PCR reads into MiXCR, producing one record per CDR3 protein. In the table there are hundreds of thousands of distinct CDR3 sequences, about 8% of which are singletons. J is TRBJ2-1 and V is TRBV11-2; 15 bases are shared with TRBD2. The source of this sequence is a man between 50 and 69 years old who received an inactivated influenza vaccine. Sequenced here: PBMCs from blood, sampled 23 to 25 months after vaccination. As DNA, the CDR3 is TGTGCCAGCAGCTTAGTAGGACTAGCGGGAGGGTCCTACAATGAGCAGTTCTTC. Translated: CASSLVGLAGGSYNEQFF.